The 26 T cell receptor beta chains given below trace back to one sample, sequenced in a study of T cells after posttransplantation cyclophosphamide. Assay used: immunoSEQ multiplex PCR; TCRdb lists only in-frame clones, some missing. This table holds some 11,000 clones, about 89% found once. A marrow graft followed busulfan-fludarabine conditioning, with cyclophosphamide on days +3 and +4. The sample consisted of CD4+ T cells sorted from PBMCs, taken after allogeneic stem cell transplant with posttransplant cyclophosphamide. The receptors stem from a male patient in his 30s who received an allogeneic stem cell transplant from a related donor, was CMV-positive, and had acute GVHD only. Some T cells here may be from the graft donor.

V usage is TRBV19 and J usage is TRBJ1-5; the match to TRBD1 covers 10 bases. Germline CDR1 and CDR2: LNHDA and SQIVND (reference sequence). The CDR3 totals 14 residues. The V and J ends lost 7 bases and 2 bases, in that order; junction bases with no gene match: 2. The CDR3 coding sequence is TGTGCCAGTACCGGGACAGGGGGCAATCAGCCCCAGCATTTT. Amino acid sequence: CASTGTGGNQPQHF.

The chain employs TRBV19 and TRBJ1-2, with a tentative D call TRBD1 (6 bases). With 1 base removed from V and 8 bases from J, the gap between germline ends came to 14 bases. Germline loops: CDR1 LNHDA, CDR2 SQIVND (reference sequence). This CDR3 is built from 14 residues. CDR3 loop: CASSIGVQGGGYTF. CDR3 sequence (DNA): TGTGCCAGTAGTATAGGAGTACAGGGTGGAGGCTACACCTTC.

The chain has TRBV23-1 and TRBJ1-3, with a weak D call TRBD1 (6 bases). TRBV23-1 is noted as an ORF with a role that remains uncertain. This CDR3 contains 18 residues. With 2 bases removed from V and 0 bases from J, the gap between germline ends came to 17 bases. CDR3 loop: CASSQTKRGGPSGNTIYF. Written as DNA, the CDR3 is TGCGCCAGCAGTCAAACCAAACGGGGGGGGCCCTCTGGAAACACCATATATTTT.

The CDR3 nucleotides read TGTGCCAGCTCACCCAGCTCTGGAAACACCATATATTTT. Translating it yields CASSPSSGNTIYF. V and J are TRBV18 and TRBJ1-3; D uncertain. The V gene lost 3 bases and the J gene lost 0 bases, with 3 bases spanning the gap. This CDR3 region has 13 residues. Germline CDR1 reads KGHSH; CDR2 reads LQKENI.

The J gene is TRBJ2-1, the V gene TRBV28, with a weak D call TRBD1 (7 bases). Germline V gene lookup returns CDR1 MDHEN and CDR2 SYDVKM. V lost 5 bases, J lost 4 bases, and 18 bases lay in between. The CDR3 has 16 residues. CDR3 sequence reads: CASSPGGTPLYNEQFF. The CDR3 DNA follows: TGTGCCAGCAGTCCAGGGGGGACACCCTTATACAATGAGCAGTTCTTC.

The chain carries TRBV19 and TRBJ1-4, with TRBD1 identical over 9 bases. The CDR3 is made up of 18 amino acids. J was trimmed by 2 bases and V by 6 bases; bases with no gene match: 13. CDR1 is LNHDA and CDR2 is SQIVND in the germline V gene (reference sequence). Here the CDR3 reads CASSPRGQGPLTNEKLFF. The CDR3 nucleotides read TGTGCCAGTAGCCCGAGGGGACAGGGCCCCCTGACTAATGAAAAACTGTTTTTT.

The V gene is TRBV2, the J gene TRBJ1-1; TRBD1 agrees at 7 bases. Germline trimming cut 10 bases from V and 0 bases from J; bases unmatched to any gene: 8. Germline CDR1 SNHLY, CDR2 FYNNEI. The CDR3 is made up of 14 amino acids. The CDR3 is CAIINRGVNTEAFF. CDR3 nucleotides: TGTGCCATAATAAACAGGGGCGTGAACACTGAAGCTTTCTTT.

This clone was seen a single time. CDR3 sequence: CASSYRTGGAGNTEAFF. The CDR3 DNA reads TGTGCCAGCAGCTACCGGACAGGGGGCGCGGGGAACACTGAAGCTTTCTTT. The V and J genes are TRBV7-2 and TRBJ1-1, with TRBD1 matching over 11 bases. In germline, CDR1 is SGHTA, CDR2 FQGNSA. Trimming cost V 4 bases and J 1 base; bases outside gene matches: 8. The CDR3 totals 17 residues.

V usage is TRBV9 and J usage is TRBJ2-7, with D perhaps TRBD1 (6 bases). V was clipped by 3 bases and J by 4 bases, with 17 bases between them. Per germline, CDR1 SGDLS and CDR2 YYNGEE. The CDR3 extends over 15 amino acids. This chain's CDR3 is CASSASPSGVYEQYF. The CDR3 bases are TGTGCCAGCAGCGCGTCCCCTTCAGGGGTATACGAGCAGTACTTC.

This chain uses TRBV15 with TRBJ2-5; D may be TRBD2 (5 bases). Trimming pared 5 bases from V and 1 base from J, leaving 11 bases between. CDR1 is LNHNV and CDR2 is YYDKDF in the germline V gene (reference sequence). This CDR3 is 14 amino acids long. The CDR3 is CATSPRTSQETQYF. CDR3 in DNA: TGTGCCACCAGCCCCAGGACTTCCCAAGAGACCCAGTACTTC.

CDR3 bases: TGCGCCAGCAGCCCCGGGACAGGGAGTACCTACGAGCAGTACTTC. Protein sequence: CASSPGTGSTYEQYF. The V and J genes are TRBV5-1 and TRBJ2-7; 9 bases are shared with TRBD1. J was trimmed by 2 bases and V by 4 bases; bases with no gene match: 7. CDR1 and CDR2 from the germline V gene are SGHRS and YFSETQ. CDR3 length: 15 amino acids. The full variable domain, with the rest looked up from reference TRBV5-1 and TRBJ2-7, is KAGVTQTPRYLIKTRGQQVTLSCSPISGHRSVSWYQQTPGQGLQFLFEYFSETQRNKGNFPGRFSGRQFSNSRSEMNVSTLELGDSALYLCASSPGTGSTYEQYFGPGTRLTVT.

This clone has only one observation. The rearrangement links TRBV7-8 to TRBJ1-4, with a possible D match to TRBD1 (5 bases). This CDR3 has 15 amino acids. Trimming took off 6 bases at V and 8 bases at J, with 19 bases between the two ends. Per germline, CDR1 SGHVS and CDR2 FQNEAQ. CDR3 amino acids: CASSSFRAEGEKLFF. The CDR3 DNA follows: TGTGCCAGCAGTTCATTCAGGGCGGAGGGGGAAAAACTGTTTTTT.

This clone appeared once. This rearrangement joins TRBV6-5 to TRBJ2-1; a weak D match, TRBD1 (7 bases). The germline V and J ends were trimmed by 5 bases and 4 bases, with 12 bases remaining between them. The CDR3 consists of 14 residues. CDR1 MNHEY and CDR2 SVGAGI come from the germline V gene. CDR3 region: CASSPQGTYNEQFF. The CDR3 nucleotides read TGTGCCAGCAGTCCACAGGGGACTTACAATGAGCAGTTCTTC.

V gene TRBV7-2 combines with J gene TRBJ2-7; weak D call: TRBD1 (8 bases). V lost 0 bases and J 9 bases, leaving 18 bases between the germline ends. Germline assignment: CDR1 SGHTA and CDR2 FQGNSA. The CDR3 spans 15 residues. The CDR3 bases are TGTGCCAGCAGCTTAGCGCGTCCGGACAGGGAGGGGCAGTACTTC. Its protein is CASSLARPDREGQYF.

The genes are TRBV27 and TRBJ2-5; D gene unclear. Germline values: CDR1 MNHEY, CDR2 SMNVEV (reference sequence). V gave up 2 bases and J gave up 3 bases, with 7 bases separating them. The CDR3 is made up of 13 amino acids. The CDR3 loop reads CASSLRLKETQYF. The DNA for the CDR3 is TGTGCCAGCAGTTTACGACTGAAAGAGACCCAGTACTTC.

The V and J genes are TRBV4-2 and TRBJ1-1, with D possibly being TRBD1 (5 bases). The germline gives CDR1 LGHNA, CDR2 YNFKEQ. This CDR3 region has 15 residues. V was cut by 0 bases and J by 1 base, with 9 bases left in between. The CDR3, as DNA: TGTGCCAGCAGCCAAGAGGATACAGGGAACACTGAAGCTTTCTTT. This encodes CASSQEDTGNTEAFF.

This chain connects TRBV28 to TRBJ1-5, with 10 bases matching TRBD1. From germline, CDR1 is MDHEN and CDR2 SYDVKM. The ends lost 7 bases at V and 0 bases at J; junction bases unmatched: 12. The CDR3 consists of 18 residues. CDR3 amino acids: CASKPDRGLLHSNQPQHF. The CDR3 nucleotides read TGTGCCAGCAAACCCGACAGGGGGCTTCTTCATAGCAATCAGCCCCAGCATTTT.

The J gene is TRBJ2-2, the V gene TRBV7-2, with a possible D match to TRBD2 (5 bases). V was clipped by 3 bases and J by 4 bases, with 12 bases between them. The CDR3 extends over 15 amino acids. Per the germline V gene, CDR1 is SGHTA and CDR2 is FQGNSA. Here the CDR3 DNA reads TGTGCCAGCAGCTTTCTCCCGGGAACCACCGGGGAGCTGTTTTTT. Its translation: CASSFLPGTTGELFF. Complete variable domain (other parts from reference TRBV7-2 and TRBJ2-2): GAGVSQSPSNKVTEKGKDVELRCDPISGHTALYWYRQSLGQGLEFLIYFQGNSAPDKSGLPSDRFSAERTGGSVSTLTIQRTQQEDSAVYLCASSFLPGTTGELFFGEGSRLTVL.

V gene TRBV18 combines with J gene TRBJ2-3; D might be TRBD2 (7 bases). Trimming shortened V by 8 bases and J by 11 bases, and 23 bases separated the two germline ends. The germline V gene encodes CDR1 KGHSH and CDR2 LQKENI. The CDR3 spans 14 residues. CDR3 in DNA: TGTGCCAGCGACCCTGCGGGGGCTATGTTAGGGCAGTATTTT. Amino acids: CASDPAGAMLGQYF.

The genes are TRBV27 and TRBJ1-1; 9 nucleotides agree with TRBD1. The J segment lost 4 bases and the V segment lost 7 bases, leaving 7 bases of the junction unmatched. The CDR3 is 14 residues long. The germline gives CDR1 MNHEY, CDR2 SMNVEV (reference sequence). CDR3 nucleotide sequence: TGTGCCAGCACCCCCGGGACAGGGCCCACTGAAGCTTTCTTT. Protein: CASTPGTGPTEAFF.

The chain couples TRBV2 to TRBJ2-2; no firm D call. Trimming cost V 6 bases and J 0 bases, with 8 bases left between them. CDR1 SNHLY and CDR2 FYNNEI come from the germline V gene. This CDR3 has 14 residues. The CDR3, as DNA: TGTGCCAGCAGCTGGCGGACGAACACCGGGGAGCTGTTTTTT. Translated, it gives CASSWRTNTGELFF. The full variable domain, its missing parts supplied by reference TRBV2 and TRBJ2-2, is EPEVTQTPSHQVTQMGQEVILRCVPISNHLYFYWYRQILGQKVEFLVSFYNNEISEKSEIFDDQFSVERPDGSNFTLKIRSTKLEDSAMYFCASSWRTNTGELFFGEGSRLTVL.

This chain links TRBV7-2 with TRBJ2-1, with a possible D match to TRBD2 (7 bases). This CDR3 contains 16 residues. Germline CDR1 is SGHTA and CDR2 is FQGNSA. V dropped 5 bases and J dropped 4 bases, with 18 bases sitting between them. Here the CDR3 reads CASSGGGGAGYNEQFF. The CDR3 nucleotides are TGTGCCAGCAGCGGAGGAGGGGGGGCCGGGTACAATGAGCAGTTCTTC.

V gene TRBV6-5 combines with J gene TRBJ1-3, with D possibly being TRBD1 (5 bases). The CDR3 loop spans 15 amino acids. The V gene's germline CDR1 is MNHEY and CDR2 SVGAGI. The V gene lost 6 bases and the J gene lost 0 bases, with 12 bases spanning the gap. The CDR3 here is CASSRTGTSGNTIYF. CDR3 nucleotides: TGTGCCAGCAGCCGTACAGGAACCTCTGGAAACACCATATATTTT.

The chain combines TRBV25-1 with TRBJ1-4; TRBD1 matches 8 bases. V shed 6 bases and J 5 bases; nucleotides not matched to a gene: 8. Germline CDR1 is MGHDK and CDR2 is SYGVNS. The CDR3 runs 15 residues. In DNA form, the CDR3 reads TGTGCCAGCAGCGCATCGGACAGGGCGAATGAAAAACTGTTTTTT. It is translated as CASSASDRANEKLFF. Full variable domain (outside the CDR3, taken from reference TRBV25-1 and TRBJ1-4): EADIYQTPRYLVIGTGKKITLECSQTMGHDKMYWYQQDPGMELHLIHYSYGVNSTEKGDLSSESTVSRIRTEHFPLTLESARPSHTSQYLCASSASDRANEKLFFGSGTQLSVL.

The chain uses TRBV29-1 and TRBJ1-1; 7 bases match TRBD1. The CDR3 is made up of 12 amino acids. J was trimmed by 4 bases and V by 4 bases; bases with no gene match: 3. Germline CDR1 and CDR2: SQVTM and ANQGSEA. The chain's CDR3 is CSVGEGATEAFF. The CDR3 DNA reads TGCAGCGTTGGAGAGGGGGCCACTGAAGCTTTCTTT.

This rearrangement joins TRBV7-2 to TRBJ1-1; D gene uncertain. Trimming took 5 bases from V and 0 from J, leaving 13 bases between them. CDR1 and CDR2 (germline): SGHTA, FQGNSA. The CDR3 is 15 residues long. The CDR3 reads CASSPGGVMNTEAFF. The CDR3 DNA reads TGTGCCAGCAGCCCCGGTGGAGTCATGAACACTGAAGCTTTCTTT.